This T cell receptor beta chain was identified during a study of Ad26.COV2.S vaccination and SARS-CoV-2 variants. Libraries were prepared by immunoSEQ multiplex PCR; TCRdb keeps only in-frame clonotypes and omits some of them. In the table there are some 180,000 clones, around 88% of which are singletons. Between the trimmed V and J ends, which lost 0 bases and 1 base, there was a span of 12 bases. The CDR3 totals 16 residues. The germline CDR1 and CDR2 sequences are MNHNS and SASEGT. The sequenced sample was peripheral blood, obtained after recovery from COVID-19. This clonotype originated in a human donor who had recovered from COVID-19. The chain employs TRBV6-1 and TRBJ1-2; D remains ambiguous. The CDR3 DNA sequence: TGTGCCAGCAGTGAAGCGCTTCCCGTAGATAACTATGGCTACACCTTC. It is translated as CASSEALPVDNYGYTF.